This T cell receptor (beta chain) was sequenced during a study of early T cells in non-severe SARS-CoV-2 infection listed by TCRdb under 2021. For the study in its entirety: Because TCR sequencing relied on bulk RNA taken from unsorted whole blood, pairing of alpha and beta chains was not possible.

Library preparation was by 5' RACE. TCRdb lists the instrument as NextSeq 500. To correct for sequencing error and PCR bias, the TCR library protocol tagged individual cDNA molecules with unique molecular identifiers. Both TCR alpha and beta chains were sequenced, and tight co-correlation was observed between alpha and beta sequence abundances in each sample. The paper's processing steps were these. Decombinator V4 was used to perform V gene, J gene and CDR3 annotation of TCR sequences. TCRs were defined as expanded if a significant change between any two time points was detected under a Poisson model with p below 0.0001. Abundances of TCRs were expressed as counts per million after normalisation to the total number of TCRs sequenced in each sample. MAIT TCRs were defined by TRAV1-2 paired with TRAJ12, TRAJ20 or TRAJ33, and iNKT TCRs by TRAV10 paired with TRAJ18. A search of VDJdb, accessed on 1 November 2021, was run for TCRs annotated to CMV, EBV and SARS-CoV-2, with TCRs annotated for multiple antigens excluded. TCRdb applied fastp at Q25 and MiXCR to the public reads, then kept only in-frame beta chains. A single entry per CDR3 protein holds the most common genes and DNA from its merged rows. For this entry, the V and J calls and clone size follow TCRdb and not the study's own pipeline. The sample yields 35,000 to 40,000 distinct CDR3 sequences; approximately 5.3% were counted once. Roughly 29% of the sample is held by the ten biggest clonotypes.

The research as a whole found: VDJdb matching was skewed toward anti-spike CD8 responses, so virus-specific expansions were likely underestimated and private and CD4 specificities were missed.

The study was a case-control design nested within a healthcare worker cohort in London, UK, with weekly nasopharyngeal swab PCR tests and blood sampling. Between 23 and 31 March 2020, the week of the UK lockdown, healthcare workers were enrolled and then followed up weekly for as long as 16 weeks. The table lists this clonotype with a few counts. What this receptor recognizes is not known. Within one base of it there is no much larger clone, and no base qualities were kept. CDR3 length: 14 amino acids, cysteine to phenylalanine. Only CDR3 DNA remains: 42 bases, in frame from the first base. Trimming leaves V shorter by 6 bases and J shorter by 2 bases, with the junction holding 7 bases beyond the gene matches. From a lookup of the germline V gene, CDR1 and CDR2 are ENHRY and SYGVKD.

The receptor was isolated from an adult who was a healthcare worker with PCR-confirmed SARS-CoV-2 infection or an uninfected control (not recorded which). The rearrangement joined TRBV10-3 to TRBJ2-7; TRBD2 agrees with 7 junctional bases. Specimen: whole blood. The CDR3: CAIRVAGPPYEQYF. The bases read TGTGCCATCAGGGTAGCGGGCCCGCCCTACGAGCAGTACTTC.